This entry lists 25 T cell receptor beta chains sequenced from one sample in a study of shared clonotypes between healthy human individuals. Clones were read by immunoSEQ multiplex PCR, and TCRdb kept only the in-frame ones, dropping some. The sample has about 2.4 million clones, 90% to 95% seen once. Sequencing was performed on naive CD4+ T cells from PBMCs. Subset indicated: CD45RA+ positively selected. These receptors all stem from a man aged 18 to 29 in good health. Some clones in this sample may be carry-over from other donors' samples.

This clone appeared a few times. V gene TRBV9 combines with J gene TRBJ2-7, with D perhaps matching TRBD2 (6 bases). Trimming removed 3 bases at V and 7 bases at J, with 23 bases between. This CDR3 contains 16 residues. The germline CDR1 and CDR2 sequences are SGDLS and YYNGEE. The CDR3 protein is CASSASPGVATVEQYF. As DNA, the CDR3 is TGTGCCAGCAGCGCCTCCCCGGGGGTAGCGACGGTGGAGCAGTACTTC.

This chain links TRBV2 with TRBJ2-1; TRBD1 aligns across 9 bases. The V segment lost 7 bases and the J segment 4 bases; nucleotides outside the gene matches: 8. Germline CDR1 reads SNHLY; CDR2 reads FYNNEI. This CDR3 spans 15 amino acids. The CDR3 spells CASKIPGQGYNEQFF. In nucleotides, the CDR3 is TGTGCCAGCAAAATCCCGGGACAGGGATACAATGAGCAGTTCTTC.

This chain connects TRBV5-1 to TRBJ2-3; D is ambiguous. Trimming shortened V by 7 bases and J by 0 bases, and 12 bases separated the two germline ends. This CDR3 has 14 residues. Looked up from germline, CDR1 is SGHRS and CDR2 is YFSETQ. The CDR3 here is CASCEDPSTDTQYF. Written as DNA, the CDR3 is TGCGCCAGCTGTGAGGATCCTAGCACAGATACGCAGTATTTT.

This chain links TRBV6-5 with TRBJ1-2, with D possibly being TRBD1 (5 bases). This CDR3 spans 13 amino acids. Germline V CDR1 and CDR2: MNHEY, SVGAGI. With 6 bases removed from V and 6 bases from J, the gap between germline ends came to 14 bases. In nucleotides, the CDR3 is TGTGCCAGCAGCATCAGGGAGGCCCATGGCTACACCTTC. Translated, it gives CASSIREAHGYTF.

The chain employs TRBV28 and TRBJ1-5; TRBD1 is a possible D gene (6 bases). Germline loops: CDR1 MDHEN, CDR2 SYDVKM. The CDR3 extends over 18 amino acids. Trimming removed 4 bases from V and 1 base from J, with 20 bases in between. CDR3 nucleotide sequence: TGTGCCAGCAGTTCCGCTGCGAGGGGGTTTGTCAGCAATCAGCCCCAGCATTTT. Translation gives CASSSAARGFVSNQPQHF. Variable domain in full (rest from reference TRBV28 and TRBJ1-5): DVKVTQSSRYLVKRTGEKVFLECVQDMDHENMFWYRQDPGLGLRLIYFSYDVKMKEKGDIPEGYSVSREKKERFSLILESASTNQTSMYLCASSSAARGFVSNQPQHFGDGTRLSIL.

The rearrangement links TRBV5-6 to TRBJ1-1; D may be TRBD1 (6 bases). V was pared by 4 bases and J by 0 bases, with 10 bases between. The CDR3 has 14 amino acids. Germline V gene sequence: CDR1 SGHDT, CDR2 YYEEEE. CDR3 in DNA: TGTGCCAGCAGCCGCAGGGGCGTGAACACTGAAGCTTTCTTT. This gives the protein CASSRRGVNTEAFF.

The gene calls are TRBV6-1 and TRBJ2-7; D not resolved. V lost 5 bases and J 0 bases, leaving 11 bases between the germline ends. This CDR3 is 14 amino acids long. Germline CDR1 MNHNS, CDR2 SASEGT. CDR3 protein: CASSTNSISYEQYF. In DNA form, the CDR3 reads TGTGCCAGCAGTACCAACAGTATCTCCTACGAGCAGTACTTC.

The chain links TRBV7-2 to TRBJ2-3; D possibly corresponds to TRBD2 (6 bases). Germline values: CDR1 SGHTA, CDR2 FQGNSA. Trimming took off 0 bases at V and 4 bases at J, with 11 bases between the two ends. There are 15 residues in the CDR3. This CDR3 reads CASSLARLAPDTQYF. CDR3 DNA: TGTGCCAGCAGCTTAGCGCGGCTAGCGCCAGATACGCAGTATTTT.

The chain carries TRBV28 and TRBJ1-2; TRBD1 aligns across 8 bases. Germline CDR1 is MDHEN and CDR2 is SYDVKM. V lost 0 bases and J lost 3; bases outside the gene matches: 3. The CDR3 runs 15 residues. The CDR3 coding sequence is TGTGCCAGCAGTTTATGGGGACAGGTTGACTATGGCTACACCTTC. Translated: CASSLWGQVDYGYTF.

This rearrangement joins TRBV5-4 to TRBJ2-3, with 10 nucleotides matching TRBD2. Germline CDR1 and CDR2: SGHNT and YYREEE (reference sequence). The length of the CDR3 is 17 residues. Germline trimming cut 0 bases from V and 7 bases from J; bases unmatched to any gene: 11. CDR3 nucleotides: TGTGCCAGCAGCTTGGGGACTAGCGGTAACCTAAGGAATACGCAGTATTTT. It codes for CASSLGTSGNLRNTQYF.

This chain links TRBV14 with TRBJ2-2; 7 nucleotides match TRBD2. The V and J ends lost 3 bases and 5 bases, in that order; junction bases with no gene match: 3. CDR1 is SGHDN, CDR2 FVKESK, per germline. This CDR3 region has 14 residues. The CDR3 protein is CASSQGLRTGELFF. In nucleotides, the CDR3 is TGTGCCAGCAGCCAGGGACTAAGAACCGGGGAGCTGTTTTTT.

A word on this clone: Other DNA variants within this sample encode the same CDR3. The chain recombines TRBV7-6 with TRBJ2-7; the match to TRBD1 covers 7 bases. Germline CDR1 and CDR2: SGHVS and FNYEAQ. This CDR3 is built from 13 residues. V gave up 3 bases and J gave up 4 bases; unmatched junction bases: 3. DNA of the CDR3: TGTGCCAGCAGCTTGGACAGGTCTTACGAGCAGTACTTC. Amino acids: CASSLDRSYEQYF.

The chain uses TRBV4-2 and TRBJ2-5, with D maybe TRBD1 (5 bases). V was cut by 2 bases and J by 2 bases, with 12 bases left in between. Germline V gene lookup returns CDR1 LGHNA and CDR2 YNFKEQ. The CDR3 has 15 residues. The CDR3 DNA reads TGTGCCAGCAGCCAACGTACAGGACCTCAAGAGACCCAGTACTTC. As protein: CASSQRTGPQETQYF.

The CDR3 DNA reads as TGTGCCAGTAAACGGACTAGCGGGAGGGGAGATACGCAGTATTTT. It codes for CASKRTSGRGDTQYF. The chain joins TRBV19 to TRBJ2-3; 15 bases are shared with TRBD2. The germline V gene encodes CDR1 LNHDA and CDR2 SQIVND (reference sequence). This CDR3 has 15 residues. V trimming: 7 bases; J trimming: 5 bases; junction bases outside the gene matches: 4.

This sequence joins TRBV28 and TRBJ2-7; D gene uncertain. The CDR3 runs to 14 residues. The germline gives CDR1 MDHEN, CDR2 SYDVKM. V shed 2 bases and J shed 1 base, with 9 bases lying between them. The CDR3 spells CASSLEKGSYEQYF. The CDR3 DNA follows: TGTGCCAGCAGTTTAGAGAAGGGTTCCTACGAGCAGTACTTC.

The chain has TRBV9 and TRBJ2-1; D is unclear. This CDR3 contains 16 residues. The V and J ends lost 6 bases and 9 bases respectively, with 25 bases between them. Germline CDR1 reads SGDLS; CDR2 reads YYNGEE. CDR3 DNA: TGTGCCAGCACCTTAACGACTCGACGCCTTTATTTTGAGCAGTTCTTC. Its protein is CASTLTTRRLYFEQFF.

This clone was picked up one time. This rearrangement joins TRBV6-1 to TRBJ2-3, with 13 bases matching TRBD2. The CDR3 consists of 16 residues. Germline CDR1 and CDR2: MNHNS and SASEGT. The V segment lost 4 bases and the J segment 1 base; nucleotides outside the gene matches: 2. The DNA of the CDR3 is TGTGCCAGCAGTGGGACTAGCGGGAGTGGCACAGATACGCAGTATTTT. Its translation: CASSGTSGSGTDTQYF.

This chain uses TRBV11-2 with TRBJ2-1, with 8 bases fitting TRBD2. The V segment lost 5 bases and the J segment 8 bases; nucleotides outside the gene matches: 11. CDR3 length equals 15 residues. Germline loops: CDR1 SGHAT, CDR2 FQNNGV. The CDR3: CASSTNTGGEYEQFF. CDR3 bases: TGTGCCAGCAGCACTAATACGGGGGGGGAATATGAGCAGTTCTTC.

The chain couples TRBV5-4 to TRBJ1-1; 9 positions match TRBD1. V shed 4 bases and J 5 bases; nucleotides not matched to a gene: 9. This CDR3 contains 15 residues. Germline-derived CDR1 and CDR2 are SGHNT and YYREEE (reference sequence). CDR3 loop: CASSRTGGAGTEAFF. The CDR3, as DNA: TGTGCCAGCAGCCGAACAGGGGGCGCGGGGACTGAAGCTTTCTTT.

V usage is TRBV6-6 and J usage is TRBJ2-1; D gene uncertain. There are 14 residues in the CDR3. V was cut by 2 bases and J by 4 bases, with 9 bases left in between. Germline V CDR1 and CDR2: MNHNY, SVGAGI (reference sequence). This CDR3 is CASSYAAEYNEQFF. The CDR3 coding sequence is TGTGCCAGCAGTTACGCGGCGGAGTACAATGAGCAGTTCTTC.

V is TRBV10-3 and J is TRBJ2-2, with a possible D match to TRBD1 (6 bases). The germline V gene has CDR1 ENHRY and CDR2 SYGVKD. CDR3 size: 15 residues. V lost 2 bases to trimming and J lost 0 bases, with 7 bases between them. The CDR3 region is CAISEGTTNTGELFF. The CDR3 DNA reads TGTGCCATCAGTGAGGGGACAACGAACACCGGGGAGCTGTTTTTT.

The chain is built from TRBV6-1 and TRBJ1-2, with D uncertain. V lost 0 bases and J 4 bases, leaving 6 bases between the germline ends. The CDR3 loop spans 13 amino acids. Per the germline V gene, CDR1 is MNHNS and CDR2 is SASEGT. The CDR3 is CASSEAVSYGYTF. CDR3 nucleotide sequence: TGTGCCAGCAGTGAAGCGGTTAGCTATGGCTACACCTTC.

As for this clone: Other nucleotide sequences from this sample produce the same CDR3. This sequence joins TRBV5-4 and TRBJ1-4, with TRBD1 matching over 8 bases. J lost 0 bases, V lost 4 bases, and 5 bases had no gene match. Germline CDR1 SGHNT, CDR2 YYREEE (reference sequence). This CDR3 spans 16 amino acids. CDR3 in amino acids: CASSAGQGATNEKLFF. The CDR3 bases are TGTGCCAGCAGCGCCGGACAGGGTGCAACTAATGAAAAACTGTTTTTT.

V usage is TRBV27 and J usage is TRBJ2-3, with a tentative D call TRBD2 (6 bases). The V gene's germline CDR1 is MNHEY and CDR2 SMNVEV (reference sequence). This CDR3 spans 15 amino acids. The ends were cut back, 2 bases at V and 5 bases at J, with 14 bases in the middle. The CDR3 protein is CASSLEGLAGDTQYF. The CDR3 DNA reads as TGTGCCAGCAGTTTAGAGGGACTGGCAGGAGATACGCAGTATTTT.

This clone showed up just once. The rearrangement joins TRBV5-1 to TRBJ2-4; D perhaps matches TRBD1 (5 bases). CDR3 size: 15 residues. CDR1 is SGHRS, CDR2 YFSETQ, per germline. The germline V and J ends were trimmed by 2 bases and 0 bases, with 9 bases remaining between them. The CDR3 DNA reads as TGCGCCAGCAGCTTAGGGGAACTAGCCAAAAACATTCAGTACTTC. It yields the protein CASSLGELAKNIQYF.